The rows below give T cell receptor beta chains drawn from one sample of a study of blood T cell repertoires in COVID-19. Libraries were prepared by immunoSEQ multiplex PCR; TCRdb keeps only in-frame clonotypes and omits some of them. This table has under 20,000 clones, more than 75% appearing once. Sample: peripheral blood. The receptors stem from a human donor in a cohort sampled during active COVID-19. Each CDR3 is given with its conserved first and last residue. Fields, in order: clone size, D gene, J gene, V gene, CDR3 protein, CDR3 DNA. The D gene is left open where the match is weak. Clone size is stated in some rows and not others, as once, few, many or a class when expanded.

size: NA; D: TRBD1; J: TRBJ2-2; V: TRBV19; CDR3: CASSVRGLRNTGELFF; DNA: TGTGCCAGTAGTGTCAGGGGGCTAAGGAACACCGGGGAGCTGTTTTTT
size: few; D: NA; J: TRBJ1-6; V: TRBV5-1; CDR3: CASSLSGGDFNSPLHF; DNA: TGCGCCAGCAGCTTGTCGGGGGGAGATTTTAATTCACCCCTCCACTTT
size: NA; D: TRBD2; J: TRBJ2-5; V: TRBV6-6; CDR3: CASSYPGLATQETQYF; DNA: TGTGCCAGCAGTTACCCGGGACTAGCTACCCAAGAGACCCAGTACTTC
size: NA; D: NA; J: TRBJ2-7; V: TRBV7-9; CDR3: CASSQTAYEQYF; DNA: TGTGCCAGCAGCCAGACAGCTTACGAGCAGTACTTC
size: NA; D: TRBD1; J: TRBJ2-2; V: TRBV3-1/TRBV3-2; CDR3: CASSPDRTGGRWELFF; DNA: TGTGCCAGCAGCCCCGATAGGACAGGGGGCCGGTGGGAGCTGTTTTTT
size: NA; D: NA; J: TRBJ1-6; V: TRBV27; CDR3: CASSLYSPVLNSPLHF; DNA: TGTGCCAGCAGTTTGTACAGCCCCGTGCTTAATTCACCCCTCCACTTT
size: NA; D: NA; J: TRBJ2-5; V: TRBV30; CDR3: CAWRSKTQYF; DNA: TGTGCCTGGAGAAGCAAGACCCAGTACTTC
size: few; D: TRBD1; J: TRBJ1-1; V: TRBV19; CDR3: CASRWGDSGAFF; DNA: TGTGCCAGTAGATGGGGGGACAGCGGAGCTTTCTTT
size: NA; D: NA; J: TRBJ1-2; V: TRBV3-1/TRBV3-2; CDR3: CASSHRAGSTYGYTF; DNA: TGTGCCAGCAGCCATCGAGCCGGTAGTACCTATGGCTACACCTTC
size: once; D: NA; J: TRBJ2-3; V: TRBV10-3; CDR3: CAISESTRQSTDTQYF; DNA: TGTGCCATCAGTGAGTCGACGAGACAGAGCACAGATACGCAGTATTTT